Shown below are 21 T cell receptor beta chains from a single sample sequenced in a study of CD8+ T cells in alopecia areata. Treatment reported: oral pan-JAK inhibitor, 5-10 mg twice daily. Extracted RNA was reverse transcribed into cDNA, the sequencing template. This table comes from immunoSEQ multiplex PCR, and its TCRdb copy is limited to in-frame clones, with some not included. The table shows around 100,000 clones, with roughly 45% occurring only once. Sequences were derived from CD8+ T cells sorted from blood, sampled at week 24, from a patient treated with tofacitinib. The receptors come from a human donor with alopecia areata.

This sequence joins TRBV6-5 and TRBJ2-5; D is possibly TRBD1 (5 bases). This CDR3 is built from 16 residues. In germline, CDR1 is MNHEY, CDR2 SVGAGI. V was pared by 0 bases and J by 4 bases, with 15 bases between. Written as DNA, the CDR3 is TGTGCCAGCAGTTACTCGGTCCTAGGGGTGGGAGAGACCCAGTACTTC. It specifies CASSYSVLGVGETQYF.

This clone was seen only a few times. J is TRBJ2-3 and V is TRBV7-8; D remains unclear. CDR1 SGHVS and CDR2 FQNEAQ come from the germline V gene. This CDR3 is 15 amino acids long. Trimming stripped 1 base from V and 0 bases from J, with 8 bases between. This chain's CDR3 is CASSLVPGSTDTQYF. In DNA form, the CDR3 reads TGTGCCAGCAGCTTAGTCCCGGGCAGCACAGATACGCAGTATTTT. Full variable domain (remainder filled in from reference TRBV7-8 and TRBJ2-3): GAGVSQSPRYKVAKRGQDVALRCDPISGHVSLFWYQQALGQGPEFLTYFQNEAQLDKSGLPSDRFFAERPEGSVSTLKIQRTQQEDSAVYLCASSLVPGSTDTQYFGPGTRLTVL.

Notes on this clone: Other DNA sequences in the same sample also yield this CDR3. The rearrangement joins TRBV7-9 to TRBJ2-6; possibly TRBD1 for D (6 bases). Trimming stripped 5 bases from V and 2 bases from J, with 10 bases between. The CDR3 has 15 residues. Germline-derived CDR1 and CDR2 are SEHNR and FQNEAQ (reference sequence). In DNA, the CDR3 is TGTGCCAGCAGCCAGACAGGACCTGGGGCCAACGTCCTGACTTTC. Its protein is CASSQTGPGANVLTF.

This clone was observed a few times. This chain connects TRBV15 to TRBJ2-7, with D unresolved. The CDR3 extends over 15 amino acids. Per the germline V gene, CDR1 is LNHNV and CDR2 is YYDKDF (reference sequence). V was pared by 0 bases and J by 4 bases, with 13 bases between. The CDR3 region has the DNA TGTGCCACCAGCAGAGATCATGGGTATATTTACGAGCAGTACTTC. Its translation is CATSRDHGYIYEQYF.

The chain employs TRBV9 and TRBJ2-2, with TRBD1 matching over 7 bases. The CDR3 contains 13 residues. Trimming removed 7 bases from V and 7 bases from J; junction bases left unmatched: 7. Germline V CDR1 and CDR2: SGDLS, YYNGEE. CDR3: CASGMGQIGELFF. The CDR3 DNA reads as TGTGCCAGCGGCATGGGACAGATCGGGGAGCTGTTTTTT.

This clone was seen only a few times. The J gene is TRBJ2-1, the V gene TRBV7-9, with 7 nucleotides matching TRBD2. The CDR3 is 16 amino acids. V lost 5 bases to trimming and J lost 4 bases; unmatched junction nucleotides: 11. Per the germline V gene, CDR1 is SEHNR and CDR2 is FQNEAQ (reference sequence). The CDR3 sequence: CASSPPAASGYNEQFF. For the CDR3, the DNA is TGTGCCAGCAGCCCTCCGGCGGCTAGCGGTTACAATGAGCAGTTCTTC.

This rearrangement joins TRBV6-5 to TRBJ2-7; 8 positions agree with TRBD2. Germline assignment: CDR1 MNHEY and CDR2 SVGAGI. The V segment lost 4 bases and the J segment 0 bases; nucleotides outside the gene matches: 5. The CDR3 is 15 residues long. The CDR3 coding sequence is TGTGCCAGCAGTTCCAGCGGGAGATTCTCCTACGAGCAGTACTTC. Translated: CASSSSGRFSYEQYF.

The rearrangement joins TRBV29-1 to TRBJ2-2, with no clear D. The germline gives CDR1 SQVTM, CDR2 ANQGSEA. Trimming stripped 0 bases from V and 0 bases from J, with 8 bases between. The CDR3 is made up of 15 amino acids. This chain's CDR3 is CSVEEAQANTGELFF. Here the CDR3 DNA reads TGCAGCGTTGAAGAGGCGCAAGCGAACACCGGGGAGCTGTTTTTT.

The chain uses TRBV7-2 and TRBJ2-7, with 10 bases fitting TRBD2. Germline loops: CDR1 SGHTA, CDR2 FQGNSA. The CDR3 is 15 amino acids. The V and J ends lost 7 bases and 0 bases, in that order; junction bases with no gene match: 6. This chain's CDR3 is CASKGEREGSYEQYF. CDR3 bases: TGTGCCAGCAAGGGGGAGCGGGAGGGCTCCTACGAGCAGTACTTC.

This clone was picked up a small number of times. The chain joins TRBV29-1 to TRBJ2-5; 7 bases match TRBD1. The V segment lost 0 bases and the J segment 1 base; nucleotides outside the gene matches: 5. Germline V lookup: CDR1 SQVTM, CDR2 ANQGSEA. This CDR3 is 15 amino acids long. CDR3 bases: TGCAGCGTTGAAGATAGACAGGGAACCCAAGAGACCCAGTACTTC. Its translation: CSVEDRQGTQETQYF.

This clone was counted between two and nine times. This chain links TRBV6-6 with TRBJ1-5; the D is unclear. Germline values: CDR1 MNHNY, CDR2 SVGAGI (reference sequence). This CDR3 region has 16 residues. The ends were cut back, 7 bases at V and 1 base at J, with 17 bases in the middle. CDR3 in amino acids: CASTQLRPGSNQPQHF. The CDR3 bases are TGTGCCAGCACCCAACTCAGACCCGGGAGCAATCAGCCCCAGCATTTT.

The gene calls are TRBV9 and TRBJ2-3; 13 bases line up with TRBD2. CDR1 and CDR2 from the germline V gene are SGDLS and YYNGEE. The V segment lost 0 bases and the J segment 0 bases; nucleotides outside the gene matches: 7. This CDR3 region has 19 residues. The CDR3 region has the DNA TGTGCCAGCAGCGTAGAGAGGACTAGCGGGAGCTCTAGCACAGATACGCAGTATTTT. Translation: CASSVERTSGSSSTDTQYF.

The rearrangement links TRBV9 to TRBJ2-7; D uncertain. The germline V and J ends were trimmed by 1 base and 3 bases, with 8 bases remaining between them. This CDR3 spans 13 amino acids. The V gene's germline CDR1 is SGDLS and CDR2 YYNGEE. The CDR3 region is CASSVSNSYEQYF. The CDR3 DNA reads as TGTGCCAGCAGCGTATCAAACAGCTACGAGCAGTACTTC.

This chain links TRBV7-9 with TRBJ2-5, with D possibly TRBD2 on 5 matching bases. CDR1 and CDR2 from the germline V gene are SEHNR and FQNEAQ (reference sequence). The CDR3 is 15 residues long. V was clipped by 1 base and J by 1 base, with 10 bases between them. The CDR3 DNA reads TGTGCCAGCAGCTTAGGCGGACGGGGCCAAGAGACCCAGTACTTC. As protein: CASSLGGRGQETQYF.

The DNA of the CDR3 is TGTGCCTGGAGTGTAGGTCTAGCTCGATACAATGAGCAGTTCTTC. Translated: CAWSVGLARYNEQFF. This chain connects TRBV30 to TRBJ2-1; possibly TRBD2 for D (5 bases). Trimming pared 0 bases from V and 4 bases from J, leaving 13 bases between. The germline V gene encodes CDR1 GTSNPN and CDR2 SVGIG (reference sequence). The CDR3 runs to 15 residues.

The chain couples TRBV4-2 to TRBJ2-1, with 8 bases that match TRBD2. The CDR3 loop spans 15 amino acids. The germline V gene has CDR1 LGHNA and CDR2 YNFKEQ. Losses at the gene ends were 8 bases for V and 3 bases for J; bases not matched to a gene: 9. CDR3 sequence reads: CASGPGLDVYNEQFF. Here the CDR3 DNA reads TGTGCCAGCGGACCGGGACTAGATGTCTACAATGAGCAGTTCTTC.

This clone turned up a few times. The chain is built from TRBV29-1 and TRBJ2-7; maybe TRBD2 (5 bases). The V gene's germline CDR1 is SQVTM and CDR2 ANQGSEA. The CDR3 length is 11 residues. V was pared by 4 bases and J by 7 bases, with 11 bases between. The CDR3 coding sequence is TGCAGCGTTGGAGGAGGATGGGAGCAGTACTTC. Translation: CSVGGGWEQYF.

V is TRBV15 and J is TRBJ1-5; a weak D match, TRBD1 (5 bases). V lost 3 bases to trimming and J lost 0 bases, with 12 bases between them. CDR1 is LNHNV, CDR2 YYDKDF, per germline (reference sequence). The CDR3 covers 16 residues. The CDR3 DNA is TGTGCCACCAGCAGGGAGGGACGGATTAGCAATCAGCCCCAGCATTTT. This codes for CATSREGRISNQPQHF. The full variable domain, completed using reference TRBV15 and TRBJ1-5, is DAMVIQNPRYQVTQFGKPVTLSCSQTLNHNVMYWYQQKSSQAPKLLFHYYDKDFNNEADTPDNFQSRRPNTSFCFLDIRSPGLGDTAMYLCATSREGRISNQPQHFGDGTRLSIL.

This clone was observed a few times. The chain recombines TRBV28 with TRBJ1-3; D gene uncertain. This CDR3 comprises 15 residues. Germline CDR1 MDHEN, CDR2 SYDVKM. Trimming shortened V by 7 bases and J by 0 bases, and 13 bases separated the two germline ends. This CDR3 reads CASIPGPSSGNTIYF. CDR3 nucleotides: TGTGCCAGCATCCCAGGACCTTCCTCTGGAAACACCATATATTTT.

The gene calls are TRBV11-2 and TRBJ2-1; 11 nucleotides line up with TRBD1. Trimming removed 6 bases from V and 7 bases from J; junction bases left unmatched: 20. The germline gives CDR1 SGHAT, CDR2 FQNNGV. CDR3 length: 19 residues. The CDR3 nucleotides are TGTGCCAGCAGTTTCTCCGAGGCCCCTGGGACAGGGGGGGTAAATGAGCAGTTCTTC. Its translation: CASSFSEAPGTGGVNEQFF.

A few counts support this clone. The chain employs TRBV27 and TRBJ2-6; D is uncertain. CDR1 MNHEY and CDR2 SMNVEV come from the germline V gene (reference sequence). CDR3 size: 14 residues. Trimming pared 3 bases from V and 0 bases from J, leaving 3 bases between. CDR3 in amino acids: CASSLVSGANVLTF. The CDR3 DNA is TGTGCCAGCAGTTTGGTCTCTGGGGCCAACGTCCTGACTTTC.